This T cell receptor beta chain was sequenced for a study of cytotoxic CD8 clonotypes in ibrutinib-treated CLL. Study summary: The study included 11 to 12 relapsed/refractory and 15 treatment-naive patients; roughly 18 had IGHV unmutated disease.

V was pared by 1 base and J by 3 bases, with 7 bases between. The germline V gene encodes CDR1 SSHAT and CDR2 FNYEAQ (reference sequence). The length of the CDR3 is 13 residues. Points from the study as a whole: Sampling times (in sustained-remission versus progressing patients) were not the same. Age-matched healthy donor levels were exceeded by baseline clonality, which tracked circulating CD8+ T-cell counts.

On this clone: Its antigen is unknown.

Measured with immunoSEQ multiplex PCR; TCRdb has only the in-frame clones, and not every one. The table includes roughly 200,000 clones, approximately 68% detected once. The clonotype was recovered from a human donor with chronic lymphocytic leukemia. The chain recombines TRBV7-7 with TRBJ2-7; D gene ambiguous. This sample comprised PBMCs, obtained after 24 months of ibrutinib treatment. CDR3 protein: CASSLGNSYEQYF. The CDR3 DNA sequence: TGTGCCAGCAGCTTAGGTAACAGCTACGAGCAGTACTTC.